This T cell receptor beta chain was recovered during a study of cytomegalovirus exposure and HLA in healthy donors. In its sample, this clone was seen once. Amplification used 60 Vbeta primers and 13 Jbeta primers. Sequenced by immunoSEQ multiplex PCR; TCRdb stores in-frame clones only, minus some. In the table there are approximately 120,000 clones, 77% of which are singletons. The V gene's germline CDR1 is SGHTA and CDR2 FQGNSA. V was cut by 1 base and J by 2 bases, with 12 bases left in between. CDR3 length: 16 amino acids. This chain uses TRBV7-2 with TRBJ2-1; the D gene is possibly TRBD2 (6 bases). The sequence was obtained from a woman between 40 and 50 years old in good health and CMV-seropositive. Source material: PBMCs. The CDR3 region is CASSLVTGVPYNEQFF. Written as DNA, the CDR3 is TGTGCCAGCAGCTTAGTTACGGGAGTCCCCTACAATGAGCAGTTCTTC.